This record concerns one T cell receptor beta chain sequence. At the DNA level, this CDR3 is encoded by other sequences in the same sample as well. Profiled with immunoSEQ multiplex PCR; TCRdb holds only in-frame clones, not every one. This table holds over a million clones, around 75% found once. CDR1 MNHNS and CDR2 SASEGT come from the germline V gene. Trimming removed 3 bases at V and 8 bases at J, with 14 bases between. The CDR3 covers 14 residues. The sample comes from a study of shared clonotypes between healthy human individuals. At the level of the study: Contributing individuals were a couple of females and a few males aged 18 to 49.

The clonotype originates from a man aged 18 to 29 in good health. Source material: memory CD4+ T cells sorted from blood. Subset given: CD45RA-negative fraction. The rearrangement uses TRBV6-1 and TRBJ1-3; tentative D call: TRBD1 (5 bases). CDR3 sequence: CASSEGGKGDTIYF. Written as DNA, the CDR3 is TGTGCCAGCAGTGAGGGGGGGAAAGGGGACACCATATATTTT.